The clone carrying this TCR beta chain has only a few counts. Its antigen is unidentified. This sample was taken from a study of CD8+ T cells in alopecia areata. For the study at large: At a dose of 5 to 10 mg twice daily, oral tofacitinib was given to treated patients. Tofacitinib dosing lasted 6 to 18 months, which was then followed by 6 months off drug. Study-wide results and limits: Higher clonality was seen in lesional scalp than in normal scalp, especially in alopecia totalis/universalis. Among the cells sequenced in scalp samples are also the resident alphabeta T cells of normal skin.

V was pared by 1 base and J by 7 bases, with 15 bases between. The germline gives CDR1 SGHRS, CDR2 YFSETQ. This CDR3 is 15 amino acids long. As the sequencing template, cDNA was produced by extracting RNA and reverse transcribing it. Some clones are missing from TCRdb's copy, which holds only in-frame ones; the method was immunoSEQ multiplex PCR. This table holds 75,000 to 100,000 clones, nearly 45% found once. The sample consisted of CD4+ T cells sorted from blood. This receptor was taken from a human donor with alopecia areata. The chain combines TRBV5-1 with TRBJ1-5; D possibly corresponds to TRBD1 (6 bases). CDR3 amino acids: CASSLFGGLKQPQHF. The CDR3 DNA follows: TGCGCCAGCAGCTTGTTTGGGGGCTTGAAGCAGCCCCAGCATTTT.